This passage covers 18 T cell receptor beta chains from one sample sequenced in a study of blood T cell repertoires in COVID-19. Profiled with immunoSEQ multiplex PCR; TCRdb holds only in-frame clones, not every one. The data hold some 150,000 clones, with about 85% observed a single time. The sequencing input was peripheral blood. The receptors were gathered from a woman between 40 and 50 years old with active or convalescent COVID-19.

V gene TRBV27 combines with J gene TRBJ1-2; 10 positions match TRBD1. The V gene end was trimmed by 4 bases and the J gene end by 8 bases; junction bases not matched to a gene: 10. CDR3 length equals 15 residues. Per the germline V gene, CDR1 is MNHEY and CDR2 is SMNVEV (reference sequence). CDR3 loop: CASSSPWTGGRGYTF. DNA of the CDR3: TGTGCCAGCAGTTCACCCTGGACAGGGGGAAGAGGCTACACCTTC.

This rearrangement joins TRBV18 to TRBJ2-2; TRBD1 agrees at 7 bases. Per the germline V gene, CDR1 is KGHSH and CDR2 is LQKENI. This CDR3 comprises 15 residues. V lost 4 bases and J lost 5; bases outside the gene matches: 7. The CDR3 sequence is CASSRDRERTGELFF. The CDR3 nucleotides read TGTGCCAGCTCACGAGACAGGGAGAGAACCGGGGAGCTGTTTTTT.

The J gene is TRBJ1-2, the V gene TRBV5-6; D uncertain. Germline V gene data show CDR1 as SGHDT and CDR2 as YYEEEE. The CDR3 runs 12 residues. V dropped 4 bases and J dropped 8 bases, with 12 bases sitting between them. The CDR3 is CASSLTVRGYTF. The CDR3 nucleotides are TGTGCCAGCAGCCTAACAGTTAGGGGCTACACCTTC.

The gene calls are TRBV28 and TRBJ2-7, with a weak D call TRBD2 (7 bases). Germline-derived CDR1 and CDR2 are MDHEN and SYDVKM. The V end lost 7 bases, the J end lost 0 bases, and 13 bases lay between the germline ends. CDR3 length: 14 residues. This CDR3 is CASIGGASSYEQYF. The CDR3 coding sequence is TGTGCCAGCATAGGGGGGGCCAGCTCCTACGAGCAGTACTTC. Supplemented by reference TRBV28 and TRBJ2-7, the full variable domain reads DVKVTQSSRYLVKRTGEKVFLECVQDMDHENMFWYRQDPGLGLRLIYFSYDVKMKEKGDIPEGYSVSREKKERFSLILESASTNQTSMYLCASIGGASSYEQYFGPGTRLTVT.

The chain employs TRBV6-6 and TRBJ2-3; possible D gene TRBD2, 6 bases. From germline, CDR1 is MNHNY and CDR2 SVGAGI (reference sequence). Deletions cut 5 bases from V and 3 bases from J, with 18 bases between. The CDR3 consists of 16 residues. CDR3 DNA sequence: TGTGCCAGCAGTCCCCTGGGGGGAGTAGGGACAGATACGCAGTATTTT. Protein product: CASSPLGGVGTDTQYF.

The chain recombines TRBV28 with TRBJ2-3; TRBD2 is a possible D gene (6 bases). The CDR3 covers 16 residues. Germline CDR1 reads MDHEN; CDR2 reads SYDVKM. The ends were cut back, 5 bases at V and 2 bases at J, with 17 bases in the middle. Written as DNA, the CDR3 is TGTGCCAGCAGTGGGACTCACGGGTCGATCACAGATACGCAGTATTTT. Translation gives CASSGTHGSITDTQYF.

The V and J genes are TRBV3-1 (or the pseudogene TRBV3-2) and TRBJ2-2; tentatively, D is TRBD2 (5 bases). The germline V and J ends were trimmed by 4 bases and 6 bases, with 15 bases remaining between them. The CDR3 extends over 15 amino acids. Looked up from germline, CDR1 is LGHDT and CDR2 is YNNKEL (reference sequence). The CDR3 reads CASSPYVVGAGELFF. CDR3 coding DNA: TGTGCCAGCAGCCCTTACGTAGTCGGGGCCGGGGAGCTGTTTTTT.

This clone was seen a single time. The rearrangement joins TRBV29-1 to TRBJ2-3; TRBD2 matches at 9 bases. The CDR3 spans 18 residues. V shed 0 bases, J shed 0 bases, and the junction held 10 bases outside the gene matches. CDR1 and CDR2 from the germline V gene are SQVTM and ANQGSEA. Written as DNA, the CDR3 is TGCAGCGTTGAAGAAAACCCCTGGACTAGCGCTAGCACAGATACGCAGTATTTT. Protein: CSVEENPWTSASTDTQYF.

The J gene is TRBJ1-2, the V gene TRBV19; D gene uncertain. In germline, CDR1 is LNHDA, CDR2 SQIVND (reference sequence). This CDR3 has 16 amino acids. Trimming took 3 bases from V and 5 from J, leaving 19 bases between them. The CDR3 DNA reads TGTGCCAGTAGTATTAAGGCGGCCCTTTCTCCTTATGGCTACACCTTC. Its translation: CASSIKAALSPYGYTF. Together with reference TRBV19 and TRBJ1-2, the CDR3 gives the full variable domain: DGGITQSPKYLFRKEGQNVTLSCEQNLNHDAMYWYRQDPGQGLRLIYYSQIVNDFQKGDIAEGYSVSREKKESFPLTVTSAQKNPTAFYLCASSIKAALSPYGYTFGSGTRLTVV.

The chain joins TRBV28 to TRBJ1-2, with a tentative D call TRBD1 (6 bases). This CDR3 spans 14 amino acids. Germline V CDR1 and CDR2: MDHEN, SYDVKM. The V end lost 6 bases, the J end lost 6 bases, and 17 bases lay between the germline ends. The DNA of the CDR3 is TGTGCCAGCAGCCCCGCCTTGGGGGGGCATGGCTACACCTTC. This gives the protein CASSPALGGHGYTF.

V usage is TRBV27 and J usage is TRBJ1-1; no clear D. The CDR3 totals 15 residues. V was clipped by 3 bases and J by 0 bases, with 11 bases between them. Germline V lookup: CDR1 MNHEY, CDR2 SMNVEV (reference sequence). CDR3: CASSLTPTVNTEAFF. The CDR3 DNA follows: TGTGCCAGCAGTTTGACCCCCACAGTGAACACTGAAGCTTTCTTT.

The CDR3 spells CASSQEGTSLYEKLFF. DNA of the CDR3: TGCGCCAGCAGCCAAGAGGGCACCTCCCTCTATGAAAAACTGTTTTTT. This rearrangement joins TRBV4-1 to TRBJ1-4; D is ambiguous. The CDR3 covers 16 residues. The ends were cut back, 0 bases at V and 6 bases at J, with 14 bases in the middle. Germline values: CDR1 MGHRA, CDR2 YSYEKL.

The CDR3 loop reads CASSPSRGTGGTDTQYF. CDR3 coding DNA: TGTGCCAGTAGCCCCTCGCGGGGGACAGGGGGCACAGATACGCAGTATTTT. The rearrangement uses TRBV19 and TRBJ2-3; TRBD1 matches at 10 bases. The V gene end was trimmed by 6 bases and the J gene end by 1 base; junction bases not matched to a gene: 10. The CDR3 totals 17 residues. Germline assignment: CDR1 LNHDA and CDR2 SQIVND (reference sequence).

Here the CDR3 DNA reads TGTGCCAGCAGCTTAGGACAGGGTGGTGAAAAACTGTTTTTT. As protein: CASSLGQGGEKLFF. The rearrangement links TRBV11-2 to TRBJ1-4, with 7 bases that match TRBD1. Germline V gives CDR1 SGHAT, CDR2 FQNNGV. This CDR3 comprises 14 residues. The trim removed 1 base at V and 7 bases at J, leaving 3 bases unmatched.

The V call is TRBV6-5, the J call TRBJ2-7, with D possibly being TRBD1 (5 bases). The germline V gene has CDR1 MNHEY and CDR2 SVGAGI. CDR3 length equals 15 residues. V dropped 0 bases and J dropped 2 bases, with 11 bases sitting between them. The CDR3: CASSYSPDRAYEQYF. In DNA, the CDR3 is TGTGCCAGCAGTTACTCTCCCGACAGAGCCTACGAGCAGTACTTC.

The rearrangement links TRBV28 to TRBJ2-7, with 7 nucleotides matching TRBD2. The CDR3 is made up of 14 amino acids. J gave up 4 bases and V 7 bases, and 10 bases lay outside the gene matches. In germline, CDR1 is MDHEN, CDR2 SYDVKM. CDR3 in DNA: TGTGCCAGCACCTCTAGGGCAGCGGGATACGAGCAGTACTTC. It codes for CASTSRAAGYEQYF.

This chain connects TRBV28 to TRBJ2-5, with 7 nucleotides matching TRBD1. With V trimmed by 3 bases and J by 5 bases, 9 bases remained unmatched. The CDR3 length is 15 residues. Germline V gene sequence: CDR1 MDHEN, CDR2 SYDVKM. CDR3 coding DNA: TGTGCCAGCAGTTTCCTCAACAGGGGTGGGGAGACCCAGTACTTC. This encodes CASSFLNRGGETQYF.

This chain joins TRBV6-5 and TRBJ1-6; 10 nucleotides agree with TRBD1. The CDR3 has 15 amino acids. Trimming took 5 bases from V and 9 from J; bases not matched to a gene: 7. Germline CDR1 is MNHEY and CDR2 is SVGAGI. Here the CDR3 DNA reads TGTGCCAGCAGTCCCGGGACAGGGGAAGGTTCACCCCTCCACTTT. As protein: CASSPGTGEGSPLHF.